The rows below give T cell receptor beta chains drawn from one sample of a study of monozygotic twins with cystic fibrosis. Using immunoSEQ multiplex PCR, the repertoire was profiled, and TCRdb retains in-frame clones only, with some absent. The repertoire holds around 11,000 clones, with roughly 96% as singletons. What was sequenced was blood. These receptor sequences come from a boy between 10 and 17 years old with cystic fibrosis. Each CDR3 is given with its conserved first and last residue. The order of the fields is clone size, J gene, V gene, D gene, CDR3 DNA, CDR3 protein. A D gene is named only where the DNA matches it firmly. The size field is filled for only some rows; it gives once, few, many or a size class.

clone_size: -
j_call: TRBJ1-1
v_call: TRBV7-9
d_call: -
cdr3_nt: TGTGCCAGCAGCTTAGGAGTTGGCTACACTGGGGTTAACACTGAAGCTTTCTTT
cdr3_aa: CASSLGVGYTGVNTEAFF

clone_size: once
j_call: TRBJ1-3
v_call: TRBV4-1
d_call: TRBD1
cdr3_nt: TGCGCCAGCAGCCGCCCGGGACAGGGGCCTTTAAGACTCTCTGGAAACACCATATATTTT
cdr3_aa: CASSRPGQGPLRLSGNTIYF

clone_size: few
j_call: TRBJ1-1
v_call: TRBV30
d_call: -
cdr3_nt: TGTGCCTGGAGTGTACATACGAACACTGAAGCTTTCTTT
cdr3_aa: CAWSVHTNTEAFF

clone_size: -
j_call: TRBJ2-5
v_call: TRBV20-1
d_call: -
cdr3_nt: TGCAGTGAGGAATCCCAAGAGACCCAGTACTTC
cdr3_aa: CSEESQETQYF

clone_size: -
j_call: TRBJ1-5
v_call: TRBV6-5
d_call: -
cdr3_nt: TGTGCCAGCAGCTCCGGGGGCGCTCATCAGCCCCAGCATTTT
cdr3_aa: CASSSGGAHQPQHF

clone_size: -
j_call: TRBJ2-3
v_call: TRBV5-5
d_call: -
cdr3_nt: TGTGCCAGCAGCTACGCAACTAGCACAGATACGCAGTATTTT
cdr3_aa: CASSYATSTDTQYF

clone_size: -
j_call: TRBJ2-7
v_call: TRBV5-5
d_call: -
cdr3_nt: TGTGCCAGCAGCTCAGACATTTCCTACGAGCAGTACTTC
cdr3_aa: CASSSDISYEQYF

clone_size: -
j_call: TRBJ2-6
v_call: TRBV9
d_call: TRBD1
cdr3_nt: TGTGCCAGCAGCGTGGGGACAGGGGCCATCGTCCTGACTTTC
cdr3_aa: CASSVGTGAIVLTF

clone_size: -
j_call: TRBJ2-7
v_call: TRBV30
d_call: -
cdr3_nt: TGTGCCTGGGCAGGGGCCAAAAGCTCCTACGAGCAGTACTTC
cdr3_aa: CAWAGAKSSYEQYF

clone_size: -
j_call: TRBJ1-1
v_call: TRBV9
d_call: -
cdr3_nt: TGTGCCAGCAGCGTAGCTCCGAACACTGAAGCTTTCTTT
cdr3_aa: CASSVAPNTEAFF

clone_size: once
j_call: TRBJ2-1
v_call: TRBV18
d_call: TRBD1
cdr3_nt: TGTGCCAGCTCACCCAGCAGGGGGAACACCTACAATGAGCAGTTCTTC
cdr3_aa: CASSPSRGNTYNEQFF

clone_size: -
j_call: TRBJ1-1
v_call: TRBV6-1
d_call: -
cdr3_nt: TGTGCCAGCAGTAAAACACCGAACACTGAAGCTTTCTTT
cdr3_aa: CASSKTPNTEAFF

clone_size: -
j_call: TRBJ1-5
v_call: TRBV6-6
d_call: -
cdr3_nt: TGTGCCAGCAGTTCTGATCCAGCTCAGCCCCAGCATTTT
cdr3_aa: CASSSDPAQPQHF

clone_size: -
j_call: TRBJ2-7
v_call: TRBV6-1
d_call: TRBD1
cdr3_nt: TGTGCCAGCCTTGCCAGGGACAGGGGCTTAGCCGAGCAGTACTTC
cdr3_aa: CASLARDRGLAEQYF

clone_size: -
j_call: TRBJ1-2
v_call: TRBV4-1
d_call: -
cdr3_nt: TGCGCCGGGGGCAGTTCCGGGTATGGCTACACCTTC
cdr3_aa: CAGGSSGYGYTF

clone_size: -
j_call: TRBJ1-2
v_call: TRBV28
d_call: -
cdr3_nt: TGTGCCAGCAGTTTATCGGGTACAGGGACTAACTATGGCTACACCTTC
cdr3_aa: CASSLSGTGTNYGYTF

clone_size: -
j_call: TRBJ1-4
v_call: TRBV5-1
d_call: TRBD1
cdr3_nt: TGCGCCAGCAGCCTGAGACAGGGAAGTGACGAAAAACTGTTTTTT
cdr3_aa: CASSLRQGSDEKLFF

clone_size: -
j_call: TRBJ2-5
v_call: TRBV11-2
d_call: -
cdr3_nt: TGTGCCAGCAGCTTAGGCCGTCTAGTGTCGGAGACCCAGTACTTC
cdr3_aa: CASSLGRLVSETQYF

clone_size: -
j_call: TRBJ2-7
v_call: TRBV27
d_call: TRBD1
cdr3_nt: TGTGCCAGCAGTGAGAGACAGGGGACATCCTACGAGCAGTACTTC
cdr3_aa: CASSERQGTSYEQYF

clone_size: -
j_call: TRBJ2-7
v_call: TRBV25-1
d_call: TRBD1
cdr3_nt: TGTGCCAGCAGTGAGAATAGGGGACAGTTCCGCGAGCAGTACTTC
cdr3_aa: CASSENRGQFREQYF

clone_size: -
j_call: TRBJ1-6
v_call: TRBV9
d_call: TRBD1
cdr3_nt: TGTGCCAGCAGCATAACGACAGGGGAGCATAATTCACCCCTCCACTTT
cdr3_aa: CASSITTGEHNSPLHF

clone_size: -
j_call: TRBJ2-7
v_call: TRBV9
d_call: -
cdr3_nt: TGTGCCAGCAGCGTAGCGGGGGCGCACGAGCAGTACTTC
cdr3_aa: CASSVAGAHEQYF

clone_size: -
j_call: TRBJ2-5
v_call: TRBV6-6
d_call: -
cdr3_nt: TGTGCCAGCACCGCAGTGTCTTGGGGGGAGACCCAGTACTTC
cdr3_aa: CASTAVSWGETQYF

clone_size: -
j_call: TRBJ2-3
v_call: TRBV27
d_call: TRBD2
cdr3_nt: TGTGCCAGCAGTTTATCGATTCCCGGACTAGCCCCCACAGATACGCAGTATTTT
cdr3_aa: CASSLSIPGLAPTDTQYF

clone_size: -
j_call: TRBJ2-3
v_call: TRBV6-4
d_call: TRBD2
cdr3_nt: TGTGCCAGCAGTGACTCCGGCGGGGGGGCCGCAGATACGCAGTATTTT
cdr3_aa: CASSDSGGGAADTQYF

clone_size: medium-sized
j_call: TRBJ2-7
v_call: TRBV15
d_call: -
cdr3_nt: TGTGCCACCAGCCTTGCTTCGGGACACCCGTACGAGCAGTACTTC
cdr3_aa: CATSLASGHPYEQYF

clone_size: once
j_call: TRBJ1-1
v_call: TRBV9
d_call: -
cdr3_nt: TGTGCCAGCAGCGTATTGAACGGGGCGATCACTGAAGCTTTCTTT
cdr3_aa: CASSVLNGAITEAFF